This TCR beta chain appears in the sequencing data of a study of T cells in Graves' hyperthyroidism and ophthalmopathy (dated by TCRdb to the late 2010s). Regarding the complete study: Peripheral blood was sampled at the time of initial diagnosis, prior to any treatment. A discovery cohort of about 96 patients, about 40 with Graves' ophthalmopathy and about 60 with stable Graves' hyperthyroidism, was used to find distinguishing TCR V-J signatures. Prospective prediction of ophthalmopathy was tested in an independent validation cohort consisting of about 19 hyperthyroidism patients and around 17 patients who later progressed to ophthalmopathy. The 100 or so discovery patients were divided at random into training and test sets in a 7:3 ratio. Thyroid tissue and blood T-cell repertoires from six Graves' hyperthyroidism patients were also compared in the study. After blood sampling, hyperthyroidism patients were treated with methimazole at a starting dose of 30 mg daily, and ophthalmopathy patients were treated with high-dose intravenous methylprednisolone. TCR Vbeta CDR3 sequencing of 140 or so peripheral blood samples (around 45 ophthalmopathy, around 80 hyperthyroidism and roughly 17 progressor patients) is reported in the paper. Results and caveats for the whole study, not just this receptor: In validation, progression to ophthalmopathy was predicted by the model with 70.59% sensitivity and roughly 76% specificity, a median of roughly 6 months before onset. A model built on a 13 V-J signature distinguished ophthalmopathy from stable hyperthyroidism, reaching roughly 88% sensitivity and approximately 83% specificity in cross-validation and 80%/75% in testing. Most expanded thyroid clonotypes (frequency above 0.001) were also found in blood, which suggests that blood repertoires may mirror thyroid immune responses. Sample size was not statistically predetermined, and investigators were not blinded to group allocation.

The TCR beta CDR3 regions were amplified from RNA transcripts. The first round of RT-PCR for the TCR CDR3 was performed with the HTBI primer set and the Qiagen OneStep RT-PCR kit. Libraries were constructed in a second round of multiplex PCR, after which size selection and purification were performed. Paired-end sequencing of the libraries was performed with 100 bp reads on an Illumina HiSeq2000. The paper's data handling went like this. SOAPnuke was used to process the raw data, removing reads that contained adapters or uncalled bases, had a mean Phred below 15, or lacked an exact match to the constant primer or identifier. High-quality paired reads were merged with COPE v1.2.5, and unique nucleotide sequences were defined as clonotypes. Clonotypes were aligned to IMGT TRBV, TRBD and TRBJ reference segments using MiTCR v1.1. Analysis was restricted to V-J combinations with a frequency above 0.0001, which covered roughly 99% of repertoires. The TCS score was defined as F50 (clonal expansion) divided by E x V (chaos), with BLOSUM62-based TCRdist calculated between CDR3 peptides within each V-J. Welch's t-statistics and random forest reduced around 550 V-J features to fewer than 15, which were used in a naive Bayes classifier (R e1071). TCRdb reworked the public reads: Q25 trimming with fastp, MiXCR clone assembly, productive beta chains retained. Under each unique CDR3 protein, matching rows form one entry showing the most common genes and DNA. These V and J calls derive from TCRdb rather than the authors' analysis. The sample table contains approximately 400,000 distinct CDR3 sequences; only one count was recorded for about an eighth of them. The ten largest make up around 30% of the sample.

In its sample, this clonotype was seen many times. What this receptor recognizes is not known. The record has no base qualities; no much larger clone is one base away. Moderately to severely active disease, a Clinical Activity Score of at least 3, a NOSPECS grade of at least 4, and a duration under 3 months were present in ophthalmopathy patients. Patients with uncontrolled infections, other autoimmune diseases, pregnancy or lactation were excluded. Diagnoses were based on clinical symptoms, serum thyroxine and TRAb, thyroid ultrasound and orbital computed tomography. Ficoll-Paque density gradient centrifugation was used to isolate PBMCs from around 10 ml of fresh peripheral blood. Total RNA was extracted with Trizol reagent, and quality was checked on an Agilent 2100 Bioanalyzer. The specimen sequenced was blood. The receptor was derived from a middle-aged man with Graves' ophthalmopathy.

The CDR3 corresponds to CASSPNSGSYEQYF. DNA sequence: TGTGCCAGCAGTCCAAATAGCGGGAGCTACGAGCAGTACTTC. The sequence links TRBV12-3 or TRBV12-4 to TRBJ2-7; the junction holds 9 bases that match TRBD2. V lost 5 bases and J lost 3 bases, and the count of bases not matched to a germline gene is 5. From cysteine to phenylalanine, the CDR3 is 14 amino acids long. The retained sequence is limited to the CDR3, 42 bases, with the frame set at the first base.